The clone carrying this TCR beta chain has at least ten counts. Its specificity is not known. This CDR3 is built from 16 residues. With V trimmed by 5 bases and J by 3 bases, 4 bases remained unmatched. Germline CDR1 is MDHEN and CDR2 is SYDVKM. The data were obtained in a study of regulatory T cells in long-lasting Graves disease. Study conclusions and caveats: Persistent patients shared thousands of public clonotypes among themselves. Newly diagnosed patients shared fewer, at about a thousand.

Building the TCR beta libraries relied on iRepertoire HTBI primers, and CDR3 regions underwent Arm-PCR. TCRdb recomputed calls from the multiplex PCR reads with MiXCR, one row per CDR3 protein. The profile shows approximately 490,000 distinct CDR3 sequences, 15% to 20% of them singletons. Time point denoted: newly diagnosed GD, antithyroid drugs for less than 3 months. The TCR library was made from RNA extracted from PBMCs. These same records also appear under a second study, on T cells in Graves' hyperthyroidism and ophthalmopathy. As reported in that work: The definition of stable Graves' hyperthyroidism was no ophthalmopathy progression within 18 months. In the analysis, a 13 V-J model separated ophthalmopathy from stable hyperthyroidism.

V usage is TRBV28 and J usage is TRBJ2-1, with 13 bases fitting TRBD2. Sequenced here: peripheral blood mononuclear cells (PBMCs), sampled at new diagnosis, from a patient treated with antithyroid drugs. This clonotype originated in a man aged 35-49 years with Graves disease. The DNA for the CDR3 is TGTGCCAGCAGTACGGGACTAGCGGGGTACTACAATGAGCAGTTCTTC. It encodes CASSTGLAGYYNEQFF.